One and the same sample provided the 5 T cell receptor beta chains below, sequenced in a study of blood T cell repertoires in COVID-19 (dated by TCRdb to about 2020). Receptors were amplified or captured by the immunoSEQ multiplex PCR assay. The immuneACCESS repertoire file appears here via TCRdb, limited to in-frame rearrangements. These files lack a portion of the clones; in checked studies, under half of the deficit traces to unresolved V genes, and the cause of the others is not known. This sample has 140,000 to 150,000 clones in its table, and 84% of those were observed once. The biggest ten clones account for 10% to 13% of the sample. Sample: peripheral blood. These receptors were obtained from a man aged 55 to 70 with active or convalescent COVID-19.

The J gene is TRBJ1-1, the V gene TRBV18, with D maybe TRBD1 (5 bases). Between the trimmed V and J ends, which lost 6 bases and 6 bases, there was a span of 14 bases. The V gene's germline CDR1 is KGHSH and CDR2 LQKENI. The CDR3 runs to 13 residues. The CDR3 nucleotides are TGTGCCAGCTCCCTCGGGGGAAATGCTGAAGCTTTCTTT. Protein: CASSLGGNAEAFF.

This chain connects TRBV25-1 to TRBJ2-2; tentative D call: TRBD2 (6 bases). V gave up 6 bases and J gave up 3 bases, with 8 bases separating them. The CDR3 loop spans 13 amino acids. CDR1 is MGHDK and CDR2 is SYGVNS in the germline V gene. CDR3 coding DNA: TGTGCCAGCAGAGGGACTTACACCGGGGAGCTGTTTTTT. Translation: CASRGTYTGELFF.

The DNA for the CDR3 is TGTGCCAGCACCAATACACTGGGGGGGACTGAAGCTTTCTTT. Its protein product is CASTNTLGGTEAFF. The chain employs TRBV6-5 and TRBJ1-1, with D maybe TRBD1 (5 bases). The CDR3 extends over 14 amino acids. Per the germline V gene, CDR1 is MNHEY and CDR2 is SVGAGI. V lost 7 bases, J lost 5 bases, and 17 bases lay in between.

This clone occurred once. J is TRBJ2-2 and V is TRBV9; tentatively, D is TRBD1 (6 bases). The CDR3 runs 15 residues. Germline V gives CDR1 SGDLS, CDR2 YYNGEE. Trimming shortened V by 0 bases and J by 5 bases, and 11 bases separated the two germline ends. CDR3 region: CASSVDSGTTGELFF. The CDR3 DNA follows: TGTGCCAGCAGCGTAGACTCAGGGACAACCGGGGAGCTGTTTTTT. Full variable domain (missing parts from reference TRBV9 and TRBJ2-2): DSGVTQTPKHLITATGQRVTLRCSPRSGDLSVYWYQQSLDQGLQFLIQYYNGEERAKGNILERFSAQQFPDLHSELNLSSLELGDSALYFCASSVDSGTTGELFFGEGSRLTVL.

V usage is TRBV7-2 and J usage is TRBJ2-1; D possibly corresponds to TRBD2 (6 bases). V lost 4 bases and J 10 bases, leaving 11 bases between the germline ends. The CDR3 has 12 residues. Germline lookup yields CDR1 SGHTA and CDR2 FQGNSA. The CDR3 sequence is CASSSGLTEQFF. The CDR3 nucleotides read TGTGCCAGCAGCTCCGGACTAACGGAGCAGTTCTTC.